This TCR beta chain comes out of a study of CD8 T cells in ankylosing spondylitis. TCRdb re-derived calls from the 5' RACE reads in MiXCR, one entry per CDR3 protein. The sample holds roughly 700,000 distinct CDR3 sequences, under 20% seen once. The CDR3 runs 13 residues. The germline gives CDR1 MNHEY, CDR2 SMNVEV (reference sequence). Study-level results: It appeared that ankylosing spondylitis blood was characterized by a TCR beta motif of several highly homologous variants.

This clonotype was seen many times. The target antigen is unknown. One end of the junction does not line up with germline, which may come from a read error. The sequenced sample consisted of blood, either unsorted or a sorted T cell fraction (not recorded which). The chain has TRBV27 and TRBJ2-7; D unclear. This TCR came from a male donor with ankylosing spondylitis. The CDR3 nucleotides are TGCGCCAGCAGCTTCGGGCCAACCTACGAGCAGTACTTC. Its protein product is CASSFGPTYEQYF.